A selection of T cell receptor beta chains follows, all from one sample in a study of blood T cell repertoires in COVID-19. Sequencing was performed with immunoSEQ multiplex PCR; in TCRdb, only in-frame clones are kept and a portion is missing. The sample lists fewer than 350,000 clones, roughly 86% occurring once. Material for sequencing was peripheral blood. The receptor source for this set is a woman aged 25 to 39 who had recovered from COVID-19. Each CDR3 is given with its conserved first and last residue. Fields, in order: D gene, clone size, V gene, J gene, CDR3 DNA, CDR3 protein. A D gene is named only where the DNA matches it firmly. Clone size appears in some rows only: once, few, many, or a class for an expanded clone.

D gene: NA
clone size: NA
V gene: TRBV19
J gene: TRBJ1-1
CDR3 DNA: TGTGCCAGCACGGGGGGGTTCGAGGGTGACACTGAAGCTTTCTTT
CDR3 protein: CASTGGFEGDTEAFF

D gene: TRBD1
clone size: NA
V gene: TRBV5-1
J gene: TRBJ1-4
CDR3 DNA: TGCGCCAGCAGCTTGGCCGCAGGGACAGGGGGCATTATAAGGAATGAAAAACTGTTTTTT
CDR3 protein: CASSLAAGTGGIIRNEKLFF

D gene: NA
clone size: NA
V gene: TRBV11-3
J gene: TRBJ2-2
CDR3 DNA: TGTGCCAGCAGCTTAACCGAGACTACGAACACCGGGGAGCTGTTTTTT
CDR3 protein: CASSLTETTNTGELFF

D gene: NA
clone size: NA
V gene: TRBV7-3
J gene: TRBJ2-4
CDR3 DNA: TGTGCCAGCAGCTTAACTAGCGCCAAAAACATTCAGTACTTC
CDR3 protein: CASSLTSAKNIQYF

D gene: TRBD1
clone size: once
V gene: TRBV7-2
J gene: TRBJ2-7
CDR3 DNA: TGTGCCAGCAGGGACAGGGGTTCCTACGAGCAGTACTTC
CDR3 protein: CASRDRGSYEQYF

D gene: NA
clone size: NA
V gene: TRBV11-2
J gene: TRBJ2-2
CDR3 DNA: TGTGCCAGCAGCAAAGACCCGGACAGTGAAACCTCCACCGGGGAGCTGTTTTTT
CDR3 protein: CASSKDPDSETSTGELFF

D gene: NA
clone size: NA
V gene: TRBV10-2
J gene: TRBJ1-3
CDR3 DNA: TGCGCCAGCAGCCCCGGGGACACCATATATTTT
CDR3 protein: CASSPGDTIYF

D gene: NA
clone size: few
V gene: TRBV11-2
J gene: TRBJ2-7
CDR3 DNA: TGTGCCAGCAGCCGCATCGCGGACGAGCAGTACTTC
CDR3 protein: CASSRIADEQYF

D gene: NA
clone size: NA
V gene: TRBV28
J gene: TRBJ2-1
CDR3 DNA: TGTGCCACGAAACAGCGGGCCACGTACAATGAGCAGTTCTTC
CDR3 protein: CATKQRATYNEQFF

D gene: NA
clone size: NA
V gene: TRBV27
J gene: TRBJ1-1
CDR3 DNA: TGTGCCAGCAGTTTGGTCGGCGGCAACACTGAAGCTTTCTTT
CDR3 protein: CASSLVGGNTEAFF

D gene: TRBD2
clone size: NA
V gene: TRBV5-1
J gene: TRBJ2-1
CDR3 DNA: TGCGCCAGCAGCTTAGGACTAGCGGTCAATGAGCAGTTCTTC
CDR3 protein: CASSLGLAVNEQFF

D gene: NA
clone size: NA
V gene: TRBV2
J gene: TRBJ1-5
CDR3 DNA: TGTGCCAGCAGTGAAGTTCAACTAGGGCCCCAGCATTTT
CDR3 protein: CASSEVQLGPQHF

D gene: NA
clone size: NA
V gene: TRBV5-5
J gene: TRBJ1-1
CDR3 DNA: TGTGCCAGCTGGGGGCGGGAAGCTTTCTTT
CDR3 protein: CASWGREAFF

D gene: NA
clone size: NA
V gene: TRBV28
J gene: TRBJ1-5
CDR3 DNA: TGTGCCAGCAGTGGGGGGTCAGGGAATAAGCCCCAGCATTTT
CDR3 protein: CASSGGSGNKPQHF

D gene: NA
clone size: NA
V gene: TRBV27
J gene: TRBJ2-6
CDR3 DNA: TGTGCCAGCAGCCAGGCGTCTGGGGCCAACGTCCTGACTTTC
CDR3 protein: CASSQASGANVLTF

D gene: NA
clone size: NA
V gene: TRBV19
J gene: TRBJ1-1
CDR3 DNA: TGTGCCAGTAGTCTCCTGTCTCGAGGGAATAATGCTGAAGCTTTCTTT
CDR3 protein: CASSLLSRGNNAEAFF

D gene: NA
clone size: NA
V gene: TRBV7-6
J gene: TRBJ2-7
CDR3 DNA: TGTGCCAGCAGCTTAGGAGGGTTGTACAGCGAGCAGTACTTC
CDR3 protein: CASSLGGLYSEQYF

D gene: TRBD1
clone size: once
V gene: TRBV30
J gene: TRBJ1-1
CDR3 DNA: TGTGCCTGGGGACAGGGAGGGACTGAAGCTTTCTTT
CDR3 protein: CAWGQGGTEAFF

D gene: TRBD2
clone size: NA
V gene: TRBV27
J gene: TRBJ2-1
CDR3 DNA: TGTGCCAGCAGCCCGACTAGCGGGACCTACAATGAGCAGTTCTTC
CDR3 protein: CASSPTSGTYNEQFF

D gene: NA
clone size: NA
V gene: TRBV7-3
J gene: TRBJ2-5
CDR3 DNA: TGTGCCAGCAGCCAGACCGGGGGACCTCAAGAGACCCAGTACTTC
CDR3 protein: CASSQTGGPQETQYF

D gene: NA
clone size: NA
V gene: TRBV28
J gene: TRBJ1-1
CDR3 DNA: TGTGCCAGCAGTTTAGGGGGCATGAACACTGAAGCTTTCTTT
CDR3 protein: CASSLGGMNTEAFF

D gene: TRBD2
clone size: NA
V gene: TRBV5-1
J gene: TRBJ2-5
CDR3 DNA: TGCGCCAGCAGCTCCGCCGGGACTAAACAAGAGACCCAGTACTTC
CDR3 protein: CASSSAGTKQETQYF

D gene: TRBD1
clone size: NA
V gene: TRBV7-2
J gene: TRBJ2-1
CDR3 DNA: TGTGCCAGCAGCAACCGGGACAGGAGAAACAATGAGCAGTTCTTC
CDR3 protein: CASSNRDRRNNEQFF

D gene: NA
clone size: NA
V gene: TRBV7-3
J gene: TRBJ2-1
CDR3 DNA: TGTGCCAGCAGCTTAGGACACGGAGAAGACAATGAGCAGTTCTTC
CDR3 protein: CASSLGHGEDNEQFF

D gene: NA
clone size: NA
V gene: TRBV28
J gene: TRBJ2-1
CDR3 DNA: TGTGCCAGCAGTTTGGGGGCGTACAATGAGCAGTTCTTC
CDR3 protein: CASSLGAYNEQFF

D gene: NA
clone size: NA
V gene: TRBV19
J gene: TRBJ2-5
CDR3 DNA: TGTGCCAGTAGTATATCCCCCCAGGAGACCCAGTACTTC
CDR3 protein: CASSISPQETQYF

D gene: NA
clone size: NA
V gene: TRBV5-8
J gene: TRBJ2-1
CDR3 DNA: TGTGCCAGCAGCTTGGGAGTTTCGAGCAAAAATGAGCAGTTCTTC
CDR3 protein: CASSLGVSSKNEQFF

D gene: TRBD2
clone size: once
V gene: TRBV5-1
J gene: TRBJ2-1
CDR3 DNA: TGCGCCAGCAGCTTGGTTAAGCGGGAGTACGGGTTTGAGCAGTTCTTC
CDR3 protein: CASSLVKREYGFEQFF

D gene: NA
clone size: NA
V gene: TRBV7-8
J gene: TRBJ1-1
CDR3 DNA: TGTGCCAGCAGCCGGGACATAAACACTGAAGCTTTCTTT
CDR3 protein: CASSRDINTEAFF